A single sample is the source of the 22 T cell receptor beta chains below, sequenced in a study of T cells in Graves' hyperthyroidism and ophthalmopathy. What was amplified from RNA transcripts were TCR beta CDR3 regions. Using the HTBI primer set, a first-round RT-PCR was run on the TCR CDR3. One entry per CDR3 protein results from TCRdb running MiXCR on the multiplex PCR reads. Of 280,000 or so distinct CDR3 sequences listed, 15% are singletons. The sequenced material came from blood. The source of these receptors is a woman aged 45-59 years with Graves' hyperthyroidism that later progressed to Graves' ophthalmopathy.

This clonotype has just one count. The gene calls are TRBV18 and TRBJ2-7, with 10 bases that match TRBD2. J gave up 1 base and V 3 bases, and 9 bases lay outside the gene matches. CDR1 and CDR2 (germline): KGHSH, LQKENI. The CDR3 spans 17 residues. CDR3: CASSPSTSGRHSYEQYF. CDR3 coding DNA: TGTGCCAGCTCACCTTCGACTAGCGGGCGACATTCCTACGAGCAGTACTTC.

The V and J genes are TRBV3-1 and TRBJ2-5; perhaps D is TRBD1 or TRBD2 (6 bases each). This CDR3 region has 14 residues. Per germline, CDR1 LGHDT and CDR2 YNNKEL (reference sequence). With 0 bases removed from V and 5 bases from J, the gap between germline ends came to 10 bases. CDR3 amino acids: CASSQDGGRETQYF. CDR3 DNA sequence: TGTGCCAGCAGCCAAGACGGGGGCAGGGAGACCCAGTACTTC.

This clonotype has a handful of counts. The chain is built from TRBV6-2 or TRBV6-3 and TRBJ1-2; D may be TRBD1 (6 bases). Trimming took 2 bases from V and 4 from J, leaving 8 bases between them. The CDR3 contains 13 residues. Germline assignment: CDR1 MNHEY and CDR2 SVGEGT. Here the CDR3 reads CASSYGGPYGYTF. In DNA, the CDR3 is TGTGCCAGCAGTTACGGGGGGCCCTATGGCTACACCTTC.

The J gene is TRBJ1-4, the V gene TRBV20-1, with 7 bases matching TRBD1. V gave up 4 bases and J gave up 7 bases; unmatched junction bases: 6. Germline V gene data show CDR1 as DFQATT and CDR2 as SNEGSKA (reference sequence). The CDR3 contains 13 residues. Written as DNA, the CDR3 is TGCAGTGCTAATGACAGGGAGGGTGAAAAACTGTTTTTT. Amino acid sequence: CSANDREGEKLFF.

This clonotype has ten or more counts. At one of its ends the junction is not consistent with the germline gene, which may arise from a read error. The rearrangement links TRBV11-2 to TRBJ2-7, with D unclear. CDR1 and CDR2 (germline): SGHAT, FQNNGV. This CDR3 has 11 amino acids. The CDR3 DNA follows: TGTGCCAGCAGCCTGGAAGAATGCCAAGACTTC. Its protein product is CASSLEECQDF. The whole variable domain, remainder taken from reference TRBV11-2 and TRBJ2-7, is EAGVAQSPRYKIIEKRQSVAFWCNPISGHATLYWYQQILGQGPKLLIQFQNNGVVDDSQLPKDRFSAERLKGVDSTLKIQPAKLEDSAVYLCASSLEECQDFGPGTRLTVT.

There are many counts of this clonotype. V gene TRBV11-2 combines with J gene TRBJ2-7; D may correspond to TRBD1 or TRBD2 (5 bases each). The germline CDR1 and CDR2 sequences are SGHAT and FQNNGV. Trimming cost V 0 bases and J 7 bases, with 10 bases left between them. This CDR3 has 13 amino acids. The CDR3 bases are TGTGCCAGCAGCTTAGAGGGGTGGGGGGAGCAGTACTTC. Residues: CASSLEGWGEQYF.

The table lists this clonotype with many counts. J is TRBJ2-5 and V is TRBV27; D remains unclear. CDR3 length equals 12 residues. Trimming left V 5 bases short and J 5 bases short, with 9 bases between. Germline V gene data show CDR1 as MNHEY and CDR2 as SMNVEV (reference sequence). CDR3 amino acids: CASSRGRETQYF. The CDR3, as DNA: TGTGCCAGCAGTAGAGGACGGGAGACCCAGTACTTC.

V and J are TRBV20-1 and TRBJ2-1, with TRBD2 identical over 8 bases. The V gene's germline CDR1 is DFQATT and CDR2 SNEGSKA (reference sequence). This CDR3 has 13 amino acids. The V segment lost 1 base and the J segment 7 bases; nucleotides outside the gene matches: 3. The CDR3 bases are TGCAGTGCTAGAGGAGCGGGAGAGAATGAGCAGTTCTTC. Its translation is CSARGAGENEQFF.

This clonotype was observed at least ten times. J is TRBJ2-7 and V is TRBV5-1; D not certain. The germline V and J ends were trimmed by 2 bases and 6 bases, with 15 bases remaining between them. The germline gives CDR1 SGHRS, CDR2 YFSETQ. CDR3 length equals 14 residues. Written as DNA, the CDR3 is TGCGCCAGCAGCTTCGAGACTGGGAATGCCGAGCAGTACTTC. Amino acids: CASSFETGNAEQYF.

V gene TRBV18 combines with J gene TRBJ1-1; 7 positions match TRBD1. After removal of 8 bases from V and 3 bases from J, the junction contained 9 bases not matched to a gene. CDR1 and CDR2 (germline): KGHSH, LQKENI. The CDR3 has 14 residues. CDR3 region: CASATQGRDTEAFF. The CDR3 bases are TGTGCCAGCGCTACACAGGGGCGGGACACTGAAGCTTTCTTT. The entire variable domain, with the rest obtained from reference TRBV18 and TRBJ1-1, is as follows: NAGVMQNPRHLVRRRGQEARLRCSPMKGHSHVYWYRQLPEEGLKFMVYLQKENIIDESGMPKERFSAEFPKEGPSILRIQQVVRGDSAAYFCASATQGRDTEAFFGQGTRLTVV.

This clonotype was found many times. V usage is TRBV20-1 and J usage is TRBJ2-1; 14 nucleotides match TRBD2. The CDR3 is 15 amino acids. Germline V gene sequence: CDR1 DFQATT, CDR2 SNEGSKA (reference sequence). J was trimmed by 8 bases and V by 6 bases; bases with no gene match: 9. CDR3: CSARGLAGVYYEQFF. DNA for the CDR3: TGCAGTGCCAGGGGACTAGCGGGAGTGTACTATGAGCAGTTCTTC.

About this clonotype itself: A much larger clone is a single base away; this may be a read error. The chain couples TRBV6-1 to TRBJ2-2; TRBD1 aligns across 9 bases. Germline loops: CDR1 MNHNS, CDR2 SASEGT. The CDR3 spans 15 residues. The CDR3 DNA sequence: TGTGCCGGCAGCCCGCGGGACAGGGTCACCGGGGAGCTGTTTTTT. It specifies CAGSPRDRVTGELFF.

The chain couples TRBV20-1 to TRBJ1-6; 10 bases are shared with TRBD1. Germline CDR1 is DFQATT and CDR2 is SNEGSKA (reference sequence). V gave up 5 bases and J gave up 10 bases; unmatched junction bases: 11. The CDR3 is 15 amino acids. For the CDR3, the DNA is TGCAGTGCTCTGAATCCGGGACAGGGGTACTCACCCCTCCACTTT. Its translation: CSALNPGQGYSPLHF.

In this sample, this clonotype turned up a few times. This chain uses TRBV20-1 with TRBJ1-4; D is undetermined. The V and J ends lost 5 bases and 8 bases respectively, with 12 bases between them. In germline, CDR1 is DFQATT, CDR2 SNEGSKA (reference sequence). The length of the CDR3 is 12 residues. For the CDR3, the DNA is TGCAGTGCTGGGCCCAGAATGGAAAAACTGTTTTTT. The encoded protein is CSAGPRMEKLFF.

The CDR3 loop is CASSQVIQGWSGADTQYF. The CDR3 nucleotides read TGTGCCAGCAGCCAAGTTATTCAGGGATGGAGTGGGGCAGATACGCAGTATTTT. The chain has TRBV14 and TRBJ2-3; maybe TRBD1 (5 bases). CDR1 and CDR2 from the germline V gene are SGHDN and FVKESK. Trimming stripped 1 base from V and 4 bases from J, with 21 bases between. This CDR3 is built from 18 residues.

The rearrangement uses TRBV7-9 and TRBJ1-1; 7 positions match TRBD1. The V segment lost 1 base and the J segment 0 bases; nucleotides outside the gene matches: 14. The germline V gene has CDR1 SEHNR and CDR2 FQNEAQ (reference sequence). The length of the CDR3 is 19 residues. This CDR3 reads CASSLVVVLGQPMNTEAFF. CDR3 nucleotide sequence: TGTGCCAGCAGCTTAGTTGTAGTTTTGGGACAGCCAATGAACACTGAAGCTTTCTTT. Full variable domain (outside the CDR3, taken from reference TRBV7-9 and TRBJ1-1): DTGVSQNPRHKITKRGQNVTFRCDPISEHNRLYWYRQTLGQGPEFLTYFQNEAQLEKSRLLSDRFSAERPKGSFSTLEIQRTEQGDSAMYLCASSLVVVLGQPMNTEAFFGQGTRLTVV.

This clonotype was seen many times. V usage is TRBV6-1 and J usage is TRBJ2-5; no firm D call. Trimming took off 5 bases at V and 4 bases at J, with 8 bases between the two ends. The germline gives CDR1 MNHNS, CDR2 SASEGT. The CDR3 is 12 amino acids. Here the CDR3 DNA reads TGTGCCAGCAGTCCTTGGGGAGAGACCCAGTACTTC. Amino acids: CASSPWGETQYF.

The J gene is TRBJ1-1, the V gene TRBV6-1; 8 bases line up with TRBD1. This CDR3 is 15 amino acids long. V trimming: 5 bases; J trimming: 8 bases; junction bases outside the gene matches: 13. CDR1 and CDR2 (germline): MNHNS, SASEGT. The DNA of the CDR3 is TGTGCCAGCAGTAACACGGACAGGGACGTTTTAGAAGCTTTCTTT. This codes for CASSNTDRDVLEAFF.

This clonotype occurred many times. V and J are TRBV11-3 and TRBJ2-2, with D uncertain. Germline loops: CDR1 SGHNT, CDR2 YENEEA. V lost 0 bases and J lost 6, with 5 bases in between. The CDR3 contains 13 residues. For the CDR3, the DNA is TGTGCCAGCAGCTTAGAAGTTCCCGGGGAGCTGTTTTTT. Protein product: CASSLEVPGELFF.

There are many counts of this clonotype. This chain links TRBV12-3 or TRBV12-4 with TRBJ2-7, with 10 positions matching TRBD1. V lost 7 bases and J lost 5; bases outside the gene matches: 8. The CDR3 totals 14 residues. The CDR3 region is CASTATGGLNEQYF. Written as DNA, the CDR3 is TGTGCCAGCACCGCGACAGGGGGCTTAAACGAGCAGTACTTC.

V and J are TRBV28 and TRBJ2-7; 7 bases are shared with TRBD1. Germline assignment: CDR1 MDHEN and CDR2 SYDVKM. The CDR3 has 13 amino acids. V lost 5 bases to trimming and J lost 4 bases; unmatched junction nucleotides: 5. The CDR3 spells CASSEDRWYEQYF. The CDR3 DNA is TGTGCCAGCAGTGAGGACAGGTGGTACGAGCAGTACTTC.

V gene TRBV2 combines with J gene TRBJ1-3, with D perhaps matching TRBD1 (5 bases). The CDR3 is 17 amino acids. Germline CDR1 and CDR2: SNHLY and FYNNEI. V dropped 4 bases and J dropped 1 base, with 17 bases sitting between them. CDR3 region: CASSVNTGYGSGNTIYF. CDR3 in DNA: TGTGCCAGCAGTGTAAATACAGGCTACGGATCTGGAAACACCATATATTTT.